Sequencing of this T cell receptor beta chain was carried out in a study of blood T cell repertoires in COVID-19. Study details: The samples span acute and convalescent COVID-19 from the United States, Italy and Spain. The cDNA or gDNA used as material had been derived from T cells, B-cell-depleted T cells, or PBMCs.

Germline CDR1 and CDR2: SGHRS and YFSETQ. V was pared by 7 bases and J by 5 bases, with 6 bases of the junction left unmatched. CDR3 length equals 13 residues. Original handling: Amplification of reference gene primers provided the estimated nucleated cell counts. Assay used: immunoSEQ multiplex PCR; TCRdb lists only in-frame clones, some missing. D and trimming were read from the DNA, whereas the V and J calls and clone size are those reported in that table. This sample has about 220,000 clones; 84% occur once, and the top ten carry 15% to 20%. The sequence came from a man between 25 and 39 years old with active or convalescent COVID-19. The chain combines TRBV5-1 with TRBJ2-1; 7 positions match TRBD2. Material: peripheral blood. This CDR3 is CASHTSANNEQFF. The CDR3 DNA is TGCGCCAGCCACACTAGCGCGAACAATGAGCAGTTCTTC.